Sequencing of this T cell receptor beta chain was carried out in a study of radiotherapy plus CTLA-4 blockade in lung cancer. Study-wide points: Following radiotherapy plus ipilimumab, tumor-derived TCR clones expanded in the blood. According to reports, early shifts in blood T cell clones, alongside interferon-beta, forecast response most accurately.

Per the germline V gene, CDR1 is MNHNY and CDR2 is SVGAGI (reference sequence). V lost 0 bases, J lost 4 bases, and 8 bases stayed unmatched. CDR3 size: 16 residues. Note on this clone: The antigen is unknown.

Sequenced by immunoSEQ multiplex PCR; TCRdb stores in-frame clones only, minus some. The sample lists 30,000 or so clones, 70% to 75% occurring once. The chain is built from TRBV6-6 and TRBJ1-1, with TRBD1 identical over 7 bases. This TCR was sampled from a human donor with non-small cell lung cancer whose response to radiotherapy plus ipilimumab could not be evaluated. The sample in question was peripheral blood, obtained from a patient treated with radiotherapy plus ipilimumab. CDR3 bases: TGTGCCAGCAGTTACTCGACAGGGTCCAGCGGCACTGAAGCTTTCTTT. Translated: CASSYSTGSSGTEAFF.